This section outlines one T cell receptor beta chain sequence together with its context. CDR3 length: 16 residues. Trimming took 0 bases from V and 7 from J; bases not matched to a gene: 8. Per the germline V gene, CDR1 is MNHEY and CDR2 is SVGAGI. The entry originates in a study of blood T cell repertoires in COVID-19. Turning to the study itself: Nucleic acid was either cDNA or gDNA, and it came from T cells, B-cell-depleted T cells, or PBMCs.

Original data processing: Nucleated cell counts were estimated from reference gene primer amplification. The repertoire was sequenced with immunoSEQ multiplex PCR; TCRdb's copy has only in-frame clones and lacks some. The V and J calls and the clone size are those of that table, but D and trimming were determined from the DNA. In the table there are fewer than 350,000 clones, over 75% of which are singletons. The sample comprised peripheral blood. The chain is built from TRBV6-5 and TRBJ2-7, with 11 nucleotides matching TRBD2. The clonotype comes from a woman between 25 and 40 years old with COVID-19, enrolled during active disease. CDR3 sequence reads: CASSYSLLAGEMEQYF. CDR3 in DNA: TGTGCCAGCAGTTACTCCCTACTAGCGGGAGAAATGGAGCAGTACTTC.